A selection of T cell receptor beta chains follows, all from one sample in a study of T cells in Graves' hyperthyroidism and ophthalmopathy. A single record per CDR3 protein comes from TCRdb applying MiXCR to the multiplex PCR reads. The sample gives more than 300,000 distinct CDR3 sequences, 17% of which show up once; more than 30% is in the top ten. The specimen sequenced was blood. Receptor source: a woman aged 25 to 45 with Graves' hyperthyroidism that later progressed to Graves' ophthalmopathy. Both conserved end residues are part of each CDR3. A D gene is named only where the DNA matches it firmly. Rows may omit the clone size; those that give it use once, few, many or a size class.

V	J	D	size	DNA	CDR3
TRBV10-3	TRBJ1-2	.	few	TGTGCCATCAGTGAGTCTTTCGGGGGTGGCTACACCTTC	CAISESFGGGYTF
TRBV4-1	TRBJ1-6	.	.	TGCGCCAGCAGCCAAGATCCGTACCTTAACAGGGATAATTCACCCCTCCACTTT	CASSQDPYLNRDNSPLHF
TRBV5-5	TRBJ1-6	TRBD1	.	TGTGCCAGCAGCTACCGGGACAGGGACCCAAATTCACCCCTCCACTTT	CASSYRDRDPNSPLHF
TRBV20-1	TRBJ2-5	.	.	TGCAGTGCTAGAGACACCCCTGGGCAGGGAAACGGGTTTGGGACCCAGTACTTC	CSARDTPGQGNGFGTQYF
TRBV12-3/TRBV12-4	TRBJ2-3	TRBD2	many	TGTGCCAGCAGAACCGGGACTAGCGGGCAATTCGGGGGCACAGATACGCAGTATTTT	CASRTGTSGQFGGTDTQYF
TRBV5-6	TRBJ1-5	.	few	TGTGCCAGCAGCTGGGGCACGACAGGGCCCCAGCATTTT	CASSWGTTGPQHF
TRBV7-9	TRBJ2-7	TRBD1	.	TGTGCCAGCAGCTCCGCCGGAACAGGGGAGGAGCAGTACTTC	CASSSAGTGEEQYF
TRBV20-1	TRBJ2-5	.	.	TGCAGTGCTAGAGATCTCGGAGGTCGGGGAGGAGGCCAGACCCAGTACTTC	CSARDLGGRGGGQTQYF
TRBV4-1	TRBJ1-5	.	.	TGCGCCAGCAGCCACATAAGGACAGAGAATCAGCCCCAGCATTTT	CASSHIRTENQPQHF
TRBV27	TRBJ2-7	.	.	TGTGCCAGCAGTTTAACCCGCGCGACCTACGAGCAGTGCTTC	CASSLTRATYEQCF
TRBV6-5	TRBJ2-1	TRBD2	.	TGTGCCAGCAGTTACTCGAGCTACCGGGGGGGCCTAATAAAGGGCAATGAGCAGTTCTTC	CASSYSSYRGGLIKGNEQFF
TRBV12-3/TRBV12-4	TRBJ1-4	TRBD1	many	TGTGCCAGCAGTCGTGGGACAGTTGAAAATGAAAAACTGTTTTTT	CASSRGTVENEKLFF
TRBV6-2/TRBV6-3	TRBJ1-1	.	few	TGTGCCAGCAGTTCACGATGGGGGACTGAAGCTTTCTTT	CASSSRWGTEAFF
TRBV2	TRBJ2-7	TRBD1	.	TGTGCCAGCAGTGTGCCGGGACAGGGTGTCGATGGTAACGAGCAGTACTTC	CASSVPGQGVDGNEQYF
TRBV29-1	TRBJ2-2	.	many	TGCAGCGCGACCGGGACGGAGGGCACCGGGGAGCTGTTTTTT	CSATGTEGTGELFF
TRBV20-1	TRBJ2-7	.	many	TGCAGTGCTAGAGGGGGCCAGAGCTCCTACGAGCAGTACTTC	CSARGGQSSYEQYF
TRBV6-2/TRBV6-3	TRBJ1-1	.	many	TGTGCCAGCAGTCCCCAGTATAATGAAGCTTTCTTT	CASSPQYNEAFF
TRBV29-1	TRBJ1-2	.	.	TGCAGCGTCTACCTACAGGGATTGGATGGCTACACCTTC	CSVYLQGLDGYTF
TRBV13	TRBJ2-7	.	.	TGTGCCAGCAGCTTCAGCCCGACCCCCTACGAGCAGTACTTC	CASSFSPTPYEQYF
TRBV2	TRBJ2-2	TRBD2	many	TGTCCTGGAGGGACTAGCGGGGGGGCTGGCGGGGAGCTGTTTTTT	CPGGTSGGAGGELFF
TRBV5-5	TRBJ1-5	TRBD1	.	TGTGCCAGCAGCCTCAGGGGGACTGACCAGCCCCAGCATTTT	CASSLRGTDQPQHF
TRBV19	TRBJ2-1	TRBD2	many	TGTGCCAGTAGTGTTGCCGGGACTAGCGGCAATGAGCAGTTCTTC	CASSVAGTSGNEQFF
TRBV12-3/TRBV12-4	TRBJ2-3	TRBD2	.	TGTGCCAGCAGTGGGGGCCTAGCGGGACTCACAGATACGCAGTATTTT	CASSGGLAGLTDTQYF
TRBV2	TRBJ2-5	.	few	TGTGCCAGCAGTAACGGGGGGACCCAGTACTTC	CASSNGGTQYF
TRBV20-1	TRBJ2-7	.	many	TGCAGTGCTAGAGATCAGGGGAGTTTTGGATCCGAGCAGTACTTC	CSARDQGSFGSEQYF